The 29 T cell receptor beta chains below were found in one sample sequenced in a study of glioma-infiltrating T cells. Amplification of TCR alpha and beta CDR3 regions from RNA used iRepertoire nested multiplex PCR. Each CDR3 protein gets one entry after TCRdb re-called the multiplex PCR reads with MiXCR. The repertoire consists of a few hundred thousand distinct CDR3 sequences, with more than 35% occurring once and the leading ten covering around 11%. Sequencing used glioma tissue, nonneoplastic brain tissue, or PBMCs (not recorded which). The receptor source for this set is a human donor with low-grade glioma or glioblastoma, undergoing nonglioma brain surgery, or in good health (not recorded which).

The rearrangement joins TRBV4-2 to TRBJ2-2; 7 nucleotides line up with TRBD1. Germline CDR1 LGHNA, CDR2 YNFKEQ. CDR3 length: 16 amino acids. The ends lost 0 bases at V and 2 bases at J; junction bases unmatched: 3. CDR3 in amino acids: CASSQEHRGNTGELFF. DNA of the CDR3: TGTGCCAGCAGCCAAGAGCACAGGGGAAACACCGGGGAGCTGTTTTTT.

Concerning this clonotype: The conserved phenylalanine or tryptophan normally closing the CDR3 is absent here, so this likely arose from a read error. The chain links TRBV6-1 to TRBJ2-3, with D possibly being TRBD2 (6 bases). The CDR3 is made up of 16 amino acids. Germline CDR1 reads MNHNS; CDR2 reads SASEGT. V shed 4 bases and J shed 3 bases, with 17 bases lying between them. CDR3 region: CASSALRLEQTDTQYL. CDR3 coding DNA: TGTGCCAGCAGTGCCCTCCGACTAGAACAAACAGATACGCAGTATCTT.

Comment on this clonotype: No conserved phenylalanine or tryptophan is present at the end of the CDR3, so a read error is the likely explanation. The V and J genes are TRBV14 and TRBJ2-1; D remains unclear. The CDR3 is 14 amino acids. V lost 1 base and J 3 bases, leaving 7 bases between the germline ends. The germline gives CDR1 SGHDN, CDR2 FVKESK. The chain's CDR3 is CASSQVPVYNEQFL. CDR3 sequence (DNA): TGTGCCAGCAGCCAAGTGCCCGTCTACAATGAGCAGTTCCTC.

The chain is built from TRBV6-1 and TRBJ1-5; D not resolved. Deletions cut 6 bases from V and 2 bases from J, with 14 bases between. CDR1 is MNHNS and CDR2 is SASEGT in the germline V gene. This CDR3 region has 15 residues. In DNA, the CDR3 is TGTGCCAGCAGCACCCGTCCGTATGGCAATCAGCCCCAGCATTTT. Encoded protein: CASSTRPYGNQPQHF.

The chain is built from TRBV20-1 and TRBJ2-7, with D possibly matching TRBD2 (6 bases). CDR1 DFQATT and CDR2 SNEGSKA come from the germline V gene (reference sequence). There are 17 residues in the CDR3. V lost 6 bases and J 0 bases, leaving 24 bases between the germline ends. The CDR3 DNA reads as TGCAGTGCGTCAACCTTCGCCTGGAGGGCCAGCTCCTACGAGCAGTACTTC. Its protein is CSASTFAWRASSYEQYF.

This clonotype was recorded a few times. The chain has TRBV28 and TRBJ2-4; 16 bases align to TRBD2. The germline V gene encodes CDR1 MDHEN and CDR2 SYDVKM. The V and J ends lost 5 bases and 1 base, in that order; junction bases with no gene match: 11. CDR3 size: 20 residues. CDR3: CASSQGLAGGGRGAKNIQYF. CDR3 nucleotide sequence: TGTGCCAGCAGTCAGGGACTAGCGGGAGGGGGAAGGGGCGCCAAAAACATTCAGTACTTC.

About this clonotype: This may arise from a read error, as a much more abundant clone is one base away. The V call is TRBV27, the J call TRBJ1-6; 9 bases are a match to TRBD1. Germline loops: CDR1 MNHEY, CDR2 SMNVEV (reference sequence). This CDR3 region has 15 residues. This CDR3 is CASSFGTGMSSPIHF. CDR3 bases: TGTGCCAGCAGTTTTGGGACAGGGATGAGTTCACCCATCCACTTT.

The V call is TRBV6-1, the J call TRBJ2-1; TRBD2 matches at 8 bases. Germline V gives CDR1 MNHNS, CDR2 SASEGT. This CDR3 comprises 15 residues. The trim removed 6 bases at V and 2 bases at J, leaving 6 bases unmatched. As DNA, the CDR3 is TGTGCCAGCAGAATAGCGGGAAGAACCTACAATGAGCAGTTCTTC. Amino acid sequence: CASRIAGRTYNEQFF.

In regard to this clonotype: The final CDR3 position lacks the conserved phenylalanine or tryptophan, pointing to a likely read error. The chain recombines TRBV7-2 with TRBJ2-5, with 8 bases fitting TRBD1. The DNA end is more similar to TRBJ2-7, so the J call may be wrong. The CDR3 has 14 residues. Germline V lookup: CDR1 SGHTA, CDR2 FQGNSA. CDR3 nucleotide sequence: TGTGCCAGCAGCGGGACAGGCAGCCCCTACGAGCAGTACTCC. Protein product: CASSGTGSPYEQYS.

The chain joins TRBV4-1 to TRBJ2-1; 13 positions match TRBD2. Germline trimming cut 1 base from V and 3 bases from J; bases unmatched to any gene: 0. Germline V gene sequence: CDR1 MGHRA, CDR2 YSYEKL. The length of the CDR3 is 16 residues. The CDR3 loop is CASSQGTSGSYNEQFF. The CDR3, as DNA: TGCGCCAGCAGCCAAGGGACTAGCGGGAGCTACAATGAGCAGTTCTTC.

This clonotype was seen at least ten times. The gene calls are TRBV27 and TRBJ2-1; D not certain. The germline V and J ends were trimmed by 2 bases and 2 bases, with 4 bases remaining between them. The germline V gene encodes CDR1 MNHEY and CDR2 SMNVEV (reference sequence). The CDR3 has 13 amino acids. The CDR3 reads CASSLDPYNEQFF. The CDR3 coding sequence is TGTGCCAGCAGTTTAGACCCCTACAATGAGCAGTTCTTC.

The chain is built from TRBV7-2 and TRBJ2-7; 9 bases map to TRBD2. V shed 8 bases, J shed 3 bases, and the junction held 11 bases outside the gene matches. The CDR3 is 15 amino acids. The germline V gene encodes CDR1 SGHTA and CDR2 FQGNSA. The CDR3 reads CASGSPLAGNYEQYF. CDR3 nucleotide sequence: TGTGCCAGCGGCTCACCCCTAGCGGGGAACTACGAGCAGTACTTC.

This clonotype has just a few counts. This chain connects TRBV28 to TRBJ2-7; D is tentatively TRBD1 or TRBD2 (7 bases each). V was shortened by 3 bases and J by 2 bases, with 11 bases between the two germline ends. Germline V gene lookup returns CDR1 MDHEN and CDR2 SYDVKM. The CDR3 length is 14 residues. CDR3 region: CASSLGGGPYEQYF. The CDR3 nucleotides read TGTGCCAGCAGTTTGGGAGGGGGCCCCTACGAGCAGTACTTC.

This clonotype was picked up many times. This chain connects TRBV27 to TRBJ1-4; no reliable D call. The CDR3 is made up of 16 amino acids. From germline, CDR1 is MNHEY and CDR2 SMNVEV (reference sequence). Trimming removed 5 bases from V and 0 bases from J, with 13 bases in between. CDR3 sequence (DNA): TGTGCCAGCAGTCCCGAATCGCCCTCAACTAATGAAAAACTGTTTTTT. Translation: CASSPESPSTNEKLFF.

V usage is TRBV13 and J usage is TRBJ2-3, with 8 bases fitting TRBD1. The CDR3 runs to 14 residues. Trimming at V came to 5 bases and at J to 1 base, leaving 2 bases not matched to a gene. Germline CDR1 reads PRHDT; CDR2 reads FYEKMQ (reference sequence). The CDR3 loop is CASSMGQGTDTQYF. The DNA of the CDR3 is TGTGCCAGCAGCATGGGACAGGGCACAGATACGCAGTATTTT.

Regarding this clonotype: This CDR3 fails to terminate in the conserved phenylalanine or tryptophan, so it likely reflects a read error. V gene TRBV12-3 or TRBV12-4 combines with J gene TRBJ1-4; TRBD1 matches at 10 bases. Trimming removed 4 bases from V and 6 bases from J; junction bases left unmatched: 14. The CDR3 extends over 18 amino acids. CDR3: CASSSIPGQGTSHEKLFY. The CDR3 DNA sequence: TGTGCCAGCAGTTCGATCCCGGGACAGGGGACCTCCCATGAAAAACTGTTTTAT.

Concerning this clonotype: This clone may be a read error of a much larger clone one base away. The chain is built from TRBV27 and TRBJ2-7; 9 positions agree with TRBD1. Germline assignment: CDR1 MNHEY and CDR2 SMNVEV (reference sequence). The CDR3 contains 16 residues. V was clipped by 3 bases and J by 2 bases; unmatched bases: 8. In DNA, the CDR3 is TGTGCCAGCAGTTTGGATGGACAGGGGCTCCCCTACGAGCAGTACTTC. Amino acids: CASSLDGQGLPYEQYF.

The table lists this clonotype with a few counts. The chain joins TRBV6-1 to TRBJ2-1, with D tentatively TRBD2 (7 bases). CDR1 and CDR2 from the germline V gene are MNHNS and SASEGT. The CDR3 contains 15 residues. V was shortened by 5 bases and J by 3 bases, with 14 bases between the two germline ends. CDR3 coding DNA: TGTGCCAGCAGTCCCCGGGGGGCGGGCTACAATGAGCAGTTCTTC. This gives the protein CASSPRGAGYNEQFF.

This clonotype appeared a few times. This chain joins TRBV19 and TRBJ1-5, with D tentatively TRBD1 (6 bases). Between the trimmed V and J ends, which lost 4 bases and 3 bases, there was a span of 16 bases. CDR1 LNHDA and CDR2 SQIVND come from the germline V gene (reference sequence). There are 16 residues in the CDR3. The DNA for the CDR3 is TGTGCCAGTAGTACCTACAGGGCACCTTACAATCAGCCCCAGCATTTT. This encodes CASSTYRAPYNQPQHF.

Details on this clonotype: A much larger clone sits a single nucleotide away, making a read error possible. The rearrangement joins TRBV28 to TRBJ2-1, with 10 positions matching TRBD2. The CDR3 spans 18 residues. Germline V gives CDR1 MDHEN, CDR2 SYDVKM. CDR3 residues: CASSLYPPGTSADNEQLF. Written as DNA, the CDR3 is TGTGCCAGCAGTTTATATCCCCCCGGGACTAGCGCCGACAATGAGCAGTTATTC.

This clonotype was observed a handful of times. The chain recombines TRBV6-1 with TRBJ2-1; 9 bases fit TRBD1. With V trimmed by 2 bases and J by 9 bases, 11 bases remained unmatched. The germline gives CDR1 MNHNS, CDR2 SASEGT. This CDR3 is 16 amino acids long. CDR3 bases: TGTGCCAGCAGTGAATTTGGGACAGGGTTTGGTCGTGAGCAGTTCTTC. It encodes CASSEFGTGFGREQFF.

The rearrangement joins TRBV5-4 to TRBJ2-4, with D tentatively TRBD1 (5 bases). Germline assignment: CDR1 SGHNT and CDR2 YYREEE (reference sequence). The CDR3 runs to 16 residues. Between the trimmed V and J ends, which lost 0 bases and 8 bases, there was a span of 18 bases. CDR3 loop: CASSLDLRGSTDIQYF. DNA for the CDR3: TGTGCCAGCAGCTTGGACCTAAGGGGCAGTACGGACATTCAGTACTTC.

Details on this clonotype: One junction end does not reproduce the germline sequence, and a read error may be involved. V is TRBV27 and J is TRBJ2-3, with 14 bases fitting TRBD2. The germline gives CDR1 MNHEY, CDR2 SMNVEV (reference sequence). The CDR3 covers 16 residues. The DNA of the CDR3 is TGTGCCAGCAGCTTCGGGACTAGCGGGAGCACAGATGCGCAGTATTTT. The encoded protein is CASSFGTSGSTDAQYF.

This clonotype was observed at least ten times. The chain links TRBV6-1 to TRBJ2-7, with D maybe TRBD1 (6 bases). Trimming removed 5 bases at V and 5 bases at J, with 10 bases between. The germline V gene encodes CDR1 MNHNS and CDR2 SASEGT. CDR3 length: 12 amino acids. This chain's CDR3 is CASSPNRDEQYF. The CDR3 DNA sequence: TGTGCCAGCAGTCCGAACAGGGACGAGCAGTACTTC.

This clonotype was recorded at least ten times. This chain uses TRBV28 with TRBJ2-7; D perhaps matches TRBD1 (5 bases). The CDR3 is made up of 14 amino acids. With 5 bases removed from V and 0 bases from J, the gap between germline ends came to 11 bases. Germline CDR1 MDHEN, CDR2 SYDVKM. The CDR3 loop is CASSPETVSYEQYF. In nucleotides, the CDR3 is TGTGCCAGCAGTCCGGAGACAGTCTCCTACGAGCAGTACTTC.

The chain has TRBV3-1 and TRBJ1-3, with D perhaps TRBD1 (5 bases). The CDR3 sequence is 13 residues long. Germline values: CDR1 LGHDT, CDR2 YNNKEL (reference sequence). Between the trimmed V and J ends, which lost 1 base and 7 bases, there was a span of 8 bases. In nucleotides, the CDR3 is TGTGCCAGCAGCCAAGTCGGGGGTAACACCATATATTTT. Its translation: CASSQVGGNTIYF.

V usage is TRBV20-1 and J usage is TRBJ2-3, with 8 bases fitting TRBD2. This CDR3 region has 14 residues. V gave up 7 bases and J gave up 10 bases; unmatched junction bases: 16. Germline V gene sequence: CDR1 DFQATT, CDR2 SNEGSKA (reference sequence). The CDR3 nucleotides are TGCAGTGATTCCAGAGCGGGAGTTTCGGATGCGCAGTATTTT. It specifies CSDSRAGVSDAQYF.

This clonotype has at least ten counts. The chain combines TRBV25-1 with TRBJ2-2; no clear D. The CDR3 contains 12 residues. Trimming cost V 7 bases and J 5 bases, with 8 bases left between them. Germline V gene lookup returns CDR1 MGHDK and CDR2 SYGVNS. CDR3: CASTGNTGELFF. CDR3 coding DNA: TGTGCCAGCACCGGAAATACCGGGGAGCTGTTTTTT.

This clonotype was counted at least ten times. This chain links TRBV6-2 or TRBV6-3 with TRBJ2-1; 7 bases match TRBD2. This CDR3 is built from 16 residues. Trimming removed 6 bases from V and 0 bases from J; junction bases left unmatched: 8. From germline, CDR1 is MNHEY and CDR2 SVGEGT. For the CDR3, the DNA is TGTGCCAGCAGGCCCCTAGCGGCAAGCTCCTACAATGAGCAGTTCTTC. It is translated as CASRPLAASSYNEQFF.